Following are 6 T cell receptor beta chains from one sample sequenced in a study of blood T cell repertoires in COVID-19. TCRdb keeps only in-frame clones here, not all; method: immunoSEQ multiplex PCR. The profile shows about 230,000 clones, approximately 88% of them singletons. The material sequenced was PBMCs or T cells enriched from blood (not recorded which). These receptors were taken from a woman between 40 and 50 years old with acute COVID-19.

CDR3 sequence reads: CASSIQGANEKLFF. The CDR3 region has the DNA TGTGCCAGTAGTATCCAGGGGGCGAATGAAAAACTGTTTTTT. This rearrangement joins TRBV19 to TRBJ1-4; 8 positions match TRBD1. The CDR3 consists of 14 residues. Germline V CDR1 and CDR2: LNHDA, SQIVND (reference sequence). J lost 5 bases, V lost 3 bases, and 2 bases had no gene match.

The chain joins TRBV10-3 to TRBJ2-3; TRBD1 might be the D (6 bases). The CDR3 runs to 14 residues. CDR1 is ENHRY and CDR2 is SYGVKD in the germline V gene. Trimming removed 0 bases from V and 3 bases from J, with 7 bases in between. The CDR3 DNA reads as TGTGCCATCAGTGAGTCTACAGGGACAGATACGCAGTATTTT. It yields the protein CAISESTGTDTQYF.

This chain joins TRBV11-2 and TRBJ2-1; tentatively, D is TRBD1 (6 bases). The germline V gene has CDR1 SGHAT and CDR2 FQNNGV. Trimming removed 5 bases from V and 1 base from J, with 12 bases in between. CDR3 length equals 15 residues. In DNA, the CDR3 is TGTGCCAGCAGCCAGGACAGCCTTTCCTACAATGAGCAGTTCTTC. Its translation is CASSQDSLSYNEQFF.

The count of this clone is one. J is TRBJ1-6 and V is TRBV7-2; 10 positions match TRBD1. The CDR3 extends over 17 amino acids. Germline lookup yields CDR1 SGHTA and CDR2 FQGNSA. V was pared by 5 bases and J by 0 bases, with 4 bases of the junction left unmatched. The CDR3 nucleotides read TGTGCCAGCAGCCAGGGACAGGGGAGCTCCTATAATTCACCCCTCCACTTT. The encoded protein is CASSQGQGSSYNSPLHF.

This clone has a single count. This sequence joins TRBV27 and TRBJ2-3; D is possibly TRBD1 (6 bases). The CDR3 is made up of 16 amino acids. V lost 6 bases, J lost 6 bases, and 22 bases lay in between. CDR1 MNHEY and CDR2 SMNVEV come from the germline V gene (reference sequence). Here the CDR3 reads CASRRSVGAGFDTQYF. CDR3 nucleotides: TGTGCCAGCAGGCGGTCGGTGGGGGCAGGGTTTGATACGCAGTATTTT.

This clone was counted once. CDR3 DNA: TGTGCCAGCAGCCCCGTGGTGTGGGGGGATCTGTTCTTC. Translating it yields CASSPVVWGDLFF. The chain is built from TRBV21-1 and TRBJ2-1; TRBD2 is taken as the D call from the table, unchecked against the DNA. TRBV21-1 is recorded as a pseudogene. The CDR3 loop spans 13 amino acids.